This T cell receptor beta chain was recorded in a study of blood T cell dynamics during melanoma immunotherapy. Every bulk PBMC sample received the same 350 ng of DNA. Clones were read by immunoSEQ multiplex PCR, and TCRdb kept only the in-frame ones, dropping some. The table includes some 4,500 clones, 85% to 90% detected once. V was clipped by 5 bases and J by 5 bases, with 18 bases between them. The germline V gene has CDR1 MDHEN and CDR2 SYDVKM. The CDR3 runs to 15 residues. Time point defined: pre-treatment baseline. The TCR originated in a human donor with melanoma. Sequenced material: blood, taken from a patient treated with checkpoint blockade. The chain employs TRBV28 and TRBJ2-5; D may match TRBD1 or TRBD2 (6 bases each). The CDR3: CASSTNGGGSETQYF. DNA of the CDR3: TGTGCCAGCAGTACAAACGGGGGCGGTTCGGAGACCCAGTACTTC.